This T cell receptor beta chain is from a study of blood T cell repertoires in COVID-19. The ends were cut back, 3 bases at V and 7 bases at J, with 4 bases in the middle. Looked up from germline, CDR1 is WSHSY and CDR2 is SAAADI. This CDR3 has 11 residues. The data were produced by immunoSEQ multiplex PCR, yet TCRdb's version contains in-frame clones alone and is incomplete. This table holds about 160,000 clones, around 80% found once. The sequence came from a man aged 60 to 75 with acute or convalescent COVID-19. This chain links TRBV10-2 with TRBJ2-1; D is unclear. The sample was peripheral blood. For the CDR3, the DNA is TGCGCCAGCAGTGACGGGAATGAGCAGTTCTTC. Residues: CASSDGNEQFF.